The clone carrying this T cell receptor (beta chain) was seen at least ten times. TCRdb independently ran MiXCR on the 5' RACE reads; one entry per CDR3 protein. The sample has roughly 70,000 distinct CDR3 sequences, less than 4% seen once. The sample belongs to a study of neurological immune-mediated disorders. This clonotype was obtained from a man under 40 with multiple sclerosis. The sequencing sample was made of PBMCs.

The CDR3 nucleotides read TGCGCCAGCAGCTTGCTACTAGCCGAAACAGATACGCAGTATTTT. It specifies CASSLLLAETDTQYF. The V and J genes are TRBV5-1 and TRBJ2-3; D is perhaps TRBD2 (6 bases). Germline loops: CDR1 SGHRS, CDR2 YFSETQ. V lost 1 base and J 3 bases, leaving 12 bases between the germline ends. The CDR3 is made up of 15 amino acids.